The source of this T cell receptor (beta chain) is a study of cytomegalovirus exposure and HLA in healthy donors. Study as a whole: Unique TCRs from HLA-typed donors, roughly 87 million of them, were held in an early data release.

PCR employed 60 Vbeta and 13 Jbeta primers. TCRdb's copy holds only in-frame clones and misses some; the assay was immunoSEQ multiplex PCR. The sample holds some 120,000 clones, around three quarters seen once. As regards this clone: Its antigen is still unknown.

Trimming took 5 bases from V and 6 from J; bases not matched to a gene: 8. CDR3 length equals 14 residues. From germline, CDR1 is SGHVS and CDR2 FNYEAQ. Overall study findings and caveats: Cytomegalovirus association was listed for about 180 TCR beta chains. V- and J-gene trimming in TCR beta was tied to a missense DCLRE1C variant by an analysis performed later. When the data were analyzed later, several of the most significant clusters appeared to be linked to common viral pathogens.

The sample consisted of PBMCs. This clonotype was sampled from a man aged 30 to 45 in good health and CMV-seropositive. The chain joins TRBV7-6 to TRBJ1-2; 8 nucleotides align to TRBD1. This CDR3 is CASSPGQGLNGYTF. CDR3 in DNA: TGTGCCAGCAGCCCCGGACAGGGTTTAAATGGCTACACCTTC.